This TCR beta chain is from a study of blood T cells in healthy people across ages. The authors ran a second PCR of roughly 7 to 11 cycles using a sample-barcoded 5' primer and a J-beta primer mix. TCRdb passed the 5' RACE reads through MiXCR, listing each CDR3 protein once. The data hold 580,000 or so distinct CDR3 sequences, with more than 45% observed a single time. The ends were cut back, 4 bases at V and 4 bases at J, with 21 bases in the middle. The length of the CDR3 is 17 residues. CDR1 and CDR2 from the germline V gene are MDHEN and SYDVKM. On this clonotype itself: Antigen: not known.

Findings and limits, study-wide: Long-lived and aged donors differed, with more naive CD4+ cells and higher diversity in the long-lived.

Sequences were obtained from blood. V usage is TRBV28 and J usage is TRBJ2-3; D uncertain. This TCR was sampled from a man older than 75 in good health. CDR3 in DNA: TGTGCCAGCAGTTCCGCTAATTCGGTCTGGTGGGCAGATACGCAGTATTTT. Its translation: CASSSANSVWWADTQYF.